A selection of T cell receptor beta chains follows, all from one sample in a study of T cells in tuberculosis. Repertoires were generated with immunoSEQ multiplex PCR, while TCRdb's copy carries only in-frame clones and drops some. This table has 37,000 or so clones, 90% to 95% appearing once. Specimen: PBMCs. These receptors came from a donor between 5 and 29 years old with latent tuberculosis or without tuberculosis infection. Some clones in this sample may be carry-over from other donors' samples. Each CDR3 is given with its conserved first and last residue. A D gene is named only where the DNA matches it firmly. Some rows have no size entry. The others give once, few or many, or a class for an expanded clone.

>12|.|.|TRBV19|TRBJ2-7
CASSMEVNEQYF
TGTGCCAGTAGTATGGAGGTAAACGAGCAGTACTTC
>14|.|.|TRBV12-5|TRBJ1-5
CASAPGQPHQPQHF
TGTGCTAGTGCCCCCGGACAGCCTCATCAGCCCCAGCATTTT
>13|.|.|TRBV19|TRBJ1-5
CASTDNSNQPQHF
TGTGCCAGTACAGATAATAGCAATCAGCCCCAGCATTTT
>12|.|.|TRBV7-6|TRBJ2-1
CASSSSWAGWFF
TGTGCCAGCAGCAGCAGTTGGGCAGGGTGGTTCTTC
>15|.|.|TRBV7-3|TRBJ2-2
CASSSIRGNTGELFF
TGTGCCAGCAGCTCAATCAGGGGAAACACCGGGGAGCTGTTTTTT
>16|.|.|TRBV9|TRBJ2-6
CASSPRGASGANVLTF
TGTGCCAGCAGCCCCCGGGGGGCCTCTGGGGCCAACGTCCTGACTTTC
>14|.|TRBD2|TRBV7-2|TRBJ2-3
CASSSRGFTDTQYF
TGTGCCAGCAGCTCGCGGGGGTTCACAGATACGCAGTATTTT
>16|.|.|TRBV4-1|TRBJ1-2
CASSQVGLGSPYGYTF
TGCGCCAGCAGCCAAGTGGGGCTCGGGTCCCCCTATGGCTACACCTTC
>15|.|.|TRBV7-2|TRBJ1-3
CASSLGQGPGNTIYF
TGTGCCAGCAGCTTAGGCCAGGGGCCTGGAAACACCATATATTTT
>11|once|.|TRBV30|TRBJ1-1
CAWRGVTEAFF
TGTGCCTGGCGGGGGGTCACTGAAGCTTTCTTT
>15|.|.|TRBV11-2|TRBJ1-2
CASSFERYPNYGYTF
TGTGCCAGCAGCTTTGAGAGATACCCTAACTATGGCTACACCTTC
>15|.|.|TRBV14|TRBJ1-2
CASSQDLSRGLGYTF
TGTGCCAGCAGCCAAGATCTCTCCAGGGGTCTAGGCTACACCTTC
>16|.|TRBD2|TRBV27|TRBJ2-3
CASSLLGGAGTDTQYF
TGTGCCAGCAGTTTACTCGGGGGGGCAGGGACAGATACGCAGTATTTT